This T cell receptor (beta chain) was sequenced for a study of blood T cell repertoires in COVID-19. From germline, CDR1 is MNHEY and CDR2 SVGAGI. This CDR3 region has 14 residues. Trimming cost V 4 bases and J 4 bases; bases outside gene matches: 5. As originally analysed: Amplification from reference gene primers served as the basis for estimated nucleated cell counts. The method was immunoSEQ multiplex PCR; TCRdb's version includes in-frame clones alone and lacks a portion of them. The D gene and trimming were derived from the DNA, and the V and J assignments and clone size from that table. The repertoire holds about 430,000 clones, approximately 90% seen once, with 1.4% in the top ten. Which cohort a participant joined came from the clinical history participants gave. Within the 2 weeks before study entry, each person in the exposed group met a COVID-19 case.

The gene calls are TRBV6-5 and TRBJ1-1, with TRBD1 matching over 8 bases. Sequencing used PBMCs or T cells enriched from blood (not recorded which). This receptor was obtained from a woman under 30 who had been exposed to COVID-19. The CDR3 reads CASSFIQGGTEAFF. The DNA for the CDR3 is TGTGCCAGCAGTTTCATACAGGGGGGCACTGAAGCTTTCTTT.